This T cell receptor (beta chain) was identified during a study of blood T cell repertoires in COVID-19. Study information: Acute and convalescent COVID-19 samples came from the United States, Italy and Spain.

V shed 4 bases, J shed 7 bases, and the junction held 7 bases outside the gene matches. Per the germline V gene, CDR1 is SGHAT and CDR2 is FQNNGV. This CDR3 has 14 amino acids. Per the original methods: Amplification with reference gene primers provided the estimates of nucleated cell counts. This table comes from immunoSEQ multiplex PCR, and its TCRdb copy is limited to in-frame clones, with some not included. V and J calls and clone size follow that table, whereas D and trimming were derived from the DNA. The sample yields 150,000 to 200,000 clones, about four fifths seen once. The sample taken for sequencing was peripheral blood. The TCR sequence derives from a man between 70 and 80 years old with active or convalescent COVID-19. The chain links TRBV11-2 to TRBJ1-5; 7 bases are shared with TRBD1. This CDR3 is CASSSTGNRQPQHF. As DNA, the CDR3 is TGTGCCAGCAGCTCGACAGGGAATCGGCAGCCCCAGCATTTT.